Below, 26 T cell receptor beta chains from the same sample are listed, as sequenced in a study. TCRdb re-called the 5' RACE reads through MiXCR, storing one row per CDR3 protein. The table lists roughly 45,000 distinct CDR3 sequences, roughly a fifth of them singletons. Tregs were sorted as CD4+CD25+CD127-/low cells. The sample consisted of Tregs sorted from a lymph node. These TCRs come from a female donor with breast cancer.

This clonotype was observed a few times. The chain joins TRBV5-1 to TRBJ2-3; D ambiguous. The V gene lost 5 bases and the J gene lost 1 base, with 2 bases spanning the gap. CDR1 and CDR2 (germline): SGHRS, YFSETQ. CDR3 length equals 11 residues. The CDR3 DNA sequence: TGCGCCAGCAGAGGCACAGATACGCAGTATTTT. Translation gives CASRGTDTQYF.

This clonotype appeared a few times. The chain couples TRBV28 to TRBJ2-3; possibly TRBD2 for D (5 bases). V was pared by 5 bases and J by 4 bases, with 10 bases between. Germline assignment: CDR1 MDHEN and CDR2 SYDVKM. The CDR3 is made up of 13 amino acids. Here the CDR3 DNA reads TGTGCCAGCAGTCCGAGGGTGCCAGATACGCAGTATTTT. Its translation: CASSPRVPDTQYF. The full variable domain, completed using reference TRBV28 and TRBJ2-3, is DVKVTQSSRYLVKRTGEKVFLECVQDMDHENMFWYRQDPGLGLRLIYFSYDVKMKEKGDIPEGYSVSREKKERFSLILESASTNQTSMYLCASSPRVPDTQYFGPGTRLTVL.

The V gene is TRBV20-1, the J gene TRBJ2-7, with 7 nucleotides matching TRBD2. Looked up from germline, CDR1 is DFQATT and CDR2 is SNEGSKA (reference sequence). The V and J ends lost 6 bases and 3 bases, in that order; junction bases with no gene match: 8. The CDR3 loop spans 13 amino acids. CDR3 sequence (DNA): TGCAGTGCGGGTAGCGGGTGGGTCTACGAGCAGTACTTC. Its protein is CSAGSGWVYEQYF.

This clonotype was found many times. V is TRBV3-1 and J is TRBJ2-7; D may correspond to TRBD1 or TRBD2 (6 bases each). From germline, CDR1 is LGHDT and CDR2 YNNKEL (reference sequence). The V and J ends lost 1 base and 7 bases respectively, with 8 bases between them. CDR3 length equals 12 residues. CDR3 protein: CASSQGGGEQYF. In DNA, the CDR3 is TGTGCCAGCAGCCAAGGAGGGGGGGAGCAGTACTTC.

Note on this clonotype: This may stem from a read error, because a much larger clone lies one nucleotide away. V and J are TRBV12-3 or TRBV12-4 and TRBJ2-5; D unresolved. Deletions cut 2 bases from V and 6 bases from J, with 4 bases between. The CDR3 runs to 11 residues. For the CDR3, the DNA is TGTGCCAGCAGTTTACGAAAGACCCAGTACTTC. As protein: CASSLRKTQYF.

Only a few counts were recorded for this clonotype. This chain joins TRBV12-3 or TRBV12-4 and TRBJ2-1, with 10 bases lining up with TRBD2. J was trimmed by 12 bases and V by 3 bases; bases with no gene match: 17. CDR3 size: 17 residues. The CDR3 spells CASSFGYGLAEGRGQFF. CDR3 DNA sequence: TGTGCCAGCAGTTTCGGCTACGGACTAGCGGAGGGGAGGGGGCAGTTCTTC.

The chain couples TRBV29-1 to TRBJ1-1, with 7 bases lining up with TRBD1. CDR3 length: 11 residues. Trimming at V came to 7 bases and at J to 4 bases, leaving 3 bases not matched to a gene. Germline-derived CDR1 and CDR2 are SQVTM and ANQGSEA. CDR3 DNA sequence: TGCAGCGGATACAGGGGCACTGAAGCTTTCTTT. Encoded protein: CSGYRGTEAFF.

This clonotype has at least ten counts. In DNA form, the CDR3 reads TGTGCCAGCAGCCCCACTACAGGGGTCAGAGGTTATGGCTACACCTTC. Encoded protein: CASSPTTGVRGYGYTF. The chain combines TRBV11-2 with TRBJ1-2; the match to TRBD1 covers 7 bases. The CDR3 runs 16 residues. Losses at the gene ends were 5 bases for V and 5 bases for J; bases not matched to a gene: 14. CDR1 SGHAT and CDR2 FQNNGV come from the germline V gene. Full variable domain (rest looked up from reference TRBV11-2 and TRBJ1-2): EAGVAQSPRYKIIEKRQSVAFWCNPISGHATLYWYQQILGQGPKLLIQFQNNGVVDDSQLPKDRFSAERLKGVDSTLKIQPAKLEDSAVYLCASSPTTGVRGYGYTFGSGTRLTVV.

This clonotype was seen a handful of times. The chain is built from TRBV29-1 and TRBJ2-7; 9 positions agree with TRBD1. CDR3 length equals 13 residues. Germline V gene data show CDR1 as SQVTM and CDR2 as ANQGSEA. V lost 4 bases, J lost 2 bases, and 3 bases stayed unmatched. This chain's CDR3 is CSVVDRGAYEQYF. As DNA, the CDR3 is TGCAGCGTTGTCGACAGGGGGGCCTACGAGCAGTACTTC.

This clonotype was seen repeatedly, ten times or more. The chain couples TRBV4-3 to TRBJ2-1; unclear D gene. The CDR3 consists of 15 residues. The V end was cut by 0 bases, the J end by 4 bases, with 10 bases between. Germline V gene data show CDR1 as LGHNA and CDR2 as YSLEER. The CDR3 DNA follows: TGCGCCAGCAGCCAAGATCGAGAGAGTTACAATGAGCAGTTCTTC. It encodes CASSQDRESYNEQFF.

The table lists this clonotype with many counts. The chain has TRBV9 and TRBJ2-1, with 7 bases fitting TRBD2. CDR1 SGDLS and CDR2 YYNGEE come from the germline V gene. This CDR3 has 16 residues. V was pared by 2 bases and J by 4 bases, with 9 bases of the junction left unmatched. In DNA, the CDR3 is TGTGCCAGCAGCGTTAATTGGGCTAGCGGATACAATGAGCAGTTCTTC. Encoded protein: CASSVNWASGYNEQFF.

This clonotype is categorized as medium-sized. This chain links TRBV5-1 with TRBJ2-7; tentatively, D is TRBD1 (6 bases). Germline lookup yields CDR1 SGHRS and CDR2 YFSETQ. Trimming pared 4 bases from V and 2 bases from J, leaving 13 bases between. This CDR3 has 14 amino acids. The CDR3 spells CASSSRDTTYEQYF. CDR3 nucleotides: TGCGCCAGCAGCAGCCGGGACACCACCTACGAGCAGTACTTC. Full variable domain (missing parts from reference TRBV5-1 and TRBJ2-7): KAGVTQTPRYLIKTRGQQVTLSCSPISGHRSVSWYQQTPGQGLQFLFEYFSETQRNKGNFPGRFSGRQFSNSRSEMNVSTLELGDSALYLCASSSRDTTYEQYFGPGTRLTVT.

At least ten counts were recorded for this clonotype. The V call is TRBV10-1, the J call TRBJ2-5; D gene ambiguous. The ends were cut back, 0 bases at V and 5 bases at J, with 10 bases in the middle. The CDR3 extends over 14 amino acids. Germline CDR1 WNHNN, CDR2 SYGVQD (reference sequence). As DNA, the CDR3 is TGCGCCAGCAGTGAGTCTAACTCTTGGGAGACCCAGTACTTC. Translation: CASSESNSWETQYF.

The rearrangement uses TRBV7-9 and TRBJ2-2; D not certain. CDR3 size: 15 residues. Germline values: CDR1 SEHNR, CDR2 FQNEAQ (reference sequence). Trimming stripped 4 bases from V and 6 bases from J, with 15 bases between. In DNA, the CDR3 is TGTGCCAGCAGCTCAGCGCAGTTTTACGCCGGGGAGCTGTTTTTT. Amino acids: CASSSAQFYAGELFF.

At least ten counts were recorded for this clonotype. This chain joins TRBV12-3 or TRBV12-4 and TRBJ2-2; possible D gene TRBD2, 6 bases. V gave up 7 bases and J gave up 8 bases, with 11 bases separating them. The CDR3 covers 12 residues. The CDR3 bases are TGTGCCAGCAACTGGGGGGTAGGGGAGCTGTTTTTT. It specifies CASNWGVGELFF.

This clonotype was seen only a few times. V gene TRBV27 combines with J gene TRBJ1-1, with a possible D match to TRBD1 (6 bases). V was shortened by 5 bases and J by 1 base, with 17 bases between the two germline ends. This CDR3 has 16 residues. CDR1 is MNHEY and CDR2 is SMNVEV in the germline V gene (reference sequence). The CDR3 DNA reads TGTGCCAGCAGTCTAGAGGGGTGGGGGCAGAACACTGAAGCTTTCTTT. It codes for CASSLEGWGQNTEAFF.

This clonotype has a handful of counts. The chain employs TRBV11-2 and TRBJ1-1; D is unresolved. CDR3 size: 13 residues. V gave up 4 bases and J gave up 2 bases, with 8 bases separating them. The germline gives CDR1 SGHAT, CDR2 FQNNGV. CDR3 sequence reads: CASSSVSNTEAFF. CDR3 nucleotides: TGTGCCAGCAGCTCAGTATCAAACACTGAAGCTTTCTTT.

As for this clonotype: This may be a read error: a much more frequent sequence differs by one nucleotide. The chain joins TRBV2 to TRBJ2-5; D unresolved. The V end lost 6 bases, the J end lost 5 bases, and 7 bases lay between the germline ends. This CDR3 is 11 amino acids long. Germline V gene lookup returns CDR1 SNHLY and CDR2 FYNNEI. The CDR3 loop reads CASSDRETQYF. The CDR3 coding sequence is TGTGCCAGCAGCGACCGGGAGACCCAGTACTTC.

This clonotype was counted ten times or more. This rearrangement joins TRBV20-1 to TRBJ1-2; D uncertain. Per germline, CDR1 DFQATT and CDR2 SNEGSKA (reference sequence). The ends were cut back, 0 bases at V and 6 bases at J, with 11 bases in the middle. The CDR3 contains 13 residues. CDR3 coding DNA: TGCAGTGCTAGAGAGAGTGGGCGGGATGGCTACACCTTC. It is translated as CSARESGRDGYTF.

This clonotype was counted at least ten times. This chain connects TRBV9 to TRBJ2-1, with D possibly being TRBD1 or TRBD2 (7 bases each). The germline CDR1 and CDR2 sequences are SGDLS and YYNGEE. Between the trimmed V and J ends, which lost 3 bases and 8 bases, there was a span of 15 bases. The CDR3 runs to 14 residues. CDR3 amino acids: CASSDQPGGDEQFF. DNA for the CDR3: TGTGCCAGCAGCGACCAACCAGGGGGGGATGAGCAGTTCTTC.

In this sample, this clonotype turned up many times. CDR3 region: CASSKAPEFEPQHF. In DNA, the CDR3 is TGTGCCAGCAGTAAGGCCCCCGAATTTGAGCCCCAGCATTTT. The chain is built from TRBV6-1 and TRBJ1-5; unclear D gene. Germline V gives CDR1 MNHNS, CDR2 SASEGT. Trimming pared 5 bases from V and 8 bases from J, leaving 16 bases between. The CDR3 extends over 14 amino acids.

The chain employs TRBV5-1 and TRBJ1-2, with 7 bases fitting TRBD1. Germline-derived CDR1 and CDR2 are SGHRS and YFSETQ. V shed 2 bases, J shed 3 bases, and the junction held 7 bases outside the gene matches. This CDR3 spans 15 amino acids. The DNA of the CDR3 is TGCGCCAGCAGCTTAGAGACAGGGACATACTATGGCTACACCTTC. Its protein is CASSLETGTYYGYTF.

In regard to this clonotype: Just one base apart from a much larger clone, this may be a read error. The final CDR3 position lacks the conserved phenylalanine or tryptophan, pointing to a likely read error. The chain uses TRBV20-1 and TRBJ1-1; TRBD1 matches 8 bases. The V gene end was trimmed by 0 bases and the J gene end by 7 bases; junction bases not matched to a gene: 4. The CDR3 covers 13 residues. Germline V gene data show CDR1 as DFQATT and CDR2 as SNEGSKA (reference sequence). CDR3 amino acids: CSARETGADEAFS. In DNA, the CDR3 is TGCAGTGCTAGAGAGACAGGGGCGGATGAAGCTTTCTCT.

This sequence joins TRBV2 and TRBJ2-7; D is ambiguous. Trimming shortened V by 6 bases and J by 1 base, and 10 bases separated the two germline ends. This CDR3 contains 13 residues. Germline V gene lookup returns CDR1 SNHLY and CDR2 FYNNEI. In DNA form, the CDR3 reads TGTGCCAGCAGATGGACGTGGTCCTACGAGCAGTACTTC. It specifies CASRWTWSYEQYF.

Here the CDR3 reads CASSLGVAGGETQYF. CDR3 coding DNA: TGTGCCAGCAGCTTGGGAGTAGCGGGAGGAGAGACCCAGTACTTC. This chain links TRBV5-4 with TRBJ2-5; 10 nucleotides align to TRBD2. The CDR3 is 15 amino acids. J lost 4 bases, V lost 0 bases, and 3 bases had no gene match. Germline V gene lookup returns CDR1 SGHNT and CDR2 YYREEE (reference sequence).

In its sample, this clonotype was seen a few times. A read error may account for a junction end that differs from germline. The chain is built from TRBV2 and TRBJ2-5; D unresolved. The CDR3 has 11 residues. CDR1 SNHLY and CDR2 FYNNEI come from the germline V gene. CDR3 bases: TGTGCCAGCAGGGAAGGAGAGACCCAGTACTTC. Protein sequence: CASREGETQYF.